This T cell receptor beta chain derives from a study of CD8 T cells in Susac syndrome (dated by TCRdb to the late 2010s). Notes on the research overall: The study used repertoire sequencing to test whether antigen drove CD8+ T cell activation and differentiation in Susac syndrome. The study compared CD8+ T cell repertoire clonality among 11 to 12 healthy donors, around 14 Susac syndrome patients and roughly 16 multiple sclerosis patients. The paper's findings and limits, for the study overall: The number of individuals in the TCR sequencing and HLA analysis was recognized as being relatively small.

Peripheral blood CD8+ and CD4+ T cells from healthy donors, Susac syndrome patients and multiple sclerosis patients were profiled by high-throughput TCR beta sequencing. Treatment-naive patients with stable or active relapsing-remitting disease fulfilling revised McDonald criteria were used as multiple sclerosis controls. Bulk CD8+ and CD4+ T cells were purified by magnetic negative isolation, whereas CD8+ TEMRA cells were enriched by FACS. Blood was drawn into EDTA tubes, processed within 24 hours, and PBMCs were isolated by density gradient centrifugation. PBMCs intended for TCR sequencing were frozen in liquid nitrogen and were later thawed in a 37 degrees C water bath. The sorted or isolated CD4+, CD8+ and CD8+ TEMRA cells had a purity of 90% or higher. RNA was extracted using the RNeasy kit, and roughly 0.45 to 1 ug of the RNA was reverse transcribed with random hexamers. The immunoSEQ multiplex PCR assay, covering 54 Vbeta and 13 Jbeta segments, was used to amplify TCR beta CDR3 regions. PCR amplification bias was corrected by using a synthetic template baseline for primer optimization and computational correction. Processing in the source paper ran as follows. Reads were annotated to V, D and J genes according to IMGT and were analyzed with immunoSEQ Analyzer, with only productive sequences retained. To calculate clonality, Shannon entropy was normalized by log2 of the number of productive unique sequences and then subtracted from one. For each patient and control, public and private clones were evaluated within the 100 most prevalent clones. Susac-specific clones were defined as absent from healthy and MS cohorts, around 970 published viral clones and other ImmuneACCESS disease sequences. Starting from the raw public reads, TCRdb applied fastp trimming at Q25, assembled clones with MiXCR and retained in-frame beta chains. Duplicate CDR3 protein sequences are folded into a single record with the most common DNA and genes. Clone size and V and J calls follow TCRdb, not the original study. This sample has 400,000 or so distinct CDR3 sequences in its table, and approximately 85% of those were observed once. The ten largest account for roughly 0.1% of the sample.

V and J are truncated by 5 bases and 5 bases respectively, leaving an intervening sequence of 18 bases. The CDR3, cysteine through phenylalanine, is 15 amino acids long. Kept here is only the CDR3 DNA, which spans 45 bases and is read in frame from base 1. About this clonotype: This clone's antigen is unknown. No base quality values were provided; no much bigger clone lies one nucleotide off.

The rearrangement joined TRBV12-3 or TRBV12-4 to TRBJ1-1; the D gene is possibly TRBD1, with 6 bases matching. The sample was CD8+ T cells from PBMCs. This TCR was recovered from a human donor with multiple sclerosis. The CDR3 protein is CASSPETGPGTEAFF. DNA sequence: TGTGCCAGCAGTCCAGAGACAGGCCCAGGGACTGAAGCTTTCTTT.